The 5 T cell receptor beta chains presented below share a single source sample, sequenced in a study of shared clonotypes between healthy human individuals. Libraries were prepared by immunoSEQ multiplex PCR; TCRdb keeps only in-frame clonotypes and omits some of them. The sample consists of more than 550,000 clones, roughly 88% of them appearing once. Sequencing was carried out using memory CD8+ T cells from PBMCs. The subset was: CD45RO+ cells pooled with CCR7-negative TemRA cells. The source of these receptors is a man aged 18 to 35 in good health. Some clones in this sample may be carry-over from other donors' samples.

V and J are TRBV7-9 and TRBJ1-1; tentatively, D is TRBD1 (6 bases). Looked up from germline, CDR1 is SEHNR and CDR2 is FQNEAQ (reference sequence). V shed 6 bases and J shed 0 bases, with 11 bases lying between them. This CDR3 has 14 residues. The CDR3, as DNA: TGTGCCAGCAGTCAGGGGTATGTGAACACTGAAGCTTTCTTT. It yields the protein CASSQGYVNTEAFF. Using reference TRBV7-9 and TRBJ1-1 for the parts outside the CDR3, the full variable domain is DTGVSQNPRHKITKRGQNVTFRCDPISEHNRLYWYRQTLGQGPEFLTYFQNEAQLEKSRLLSDRFSAERPKGSFSTLEIQRTEQGDSAMYLCASSQGYVNTEAFFGQGTRLTVV.

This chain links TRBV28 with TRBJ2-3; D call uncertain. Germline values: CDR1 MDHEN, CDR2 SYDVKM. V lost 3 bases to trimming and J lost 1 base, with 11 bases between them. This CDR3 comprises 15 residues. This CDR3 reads CASSLKVERTDTQYF. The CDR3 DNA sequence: TGTGCCAGCAGTTTGAAGGTGGAGCGCACAGATACGCAGTATTTT.

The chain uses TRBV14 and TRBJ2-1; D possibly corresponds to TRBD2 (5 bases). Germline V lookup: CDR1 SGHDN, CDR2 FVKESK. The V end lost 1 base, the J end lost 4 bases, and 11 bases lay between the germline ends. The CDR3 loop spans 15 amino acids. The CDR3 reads CASSQGLSFYNEQFF. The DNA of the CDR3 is TGTGCCAGCAGCCAAGGACTATCCTTTTACAATGAGCAGTTCTTC.

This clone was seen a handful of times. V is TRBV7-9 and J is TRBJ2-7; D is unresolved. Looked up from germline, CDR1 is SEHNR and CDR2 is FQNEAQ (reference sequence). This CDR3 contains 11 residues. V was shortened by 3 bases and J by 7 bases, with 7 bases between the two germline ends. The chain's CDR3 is CASSFELEQYF. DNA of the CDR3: TGTGCCAGCAGCTTCGAATTGGAGCAGTACTTC. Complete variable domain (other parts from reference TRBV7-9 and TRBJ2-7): DTGVSQNPRHKITKRGQNVTFRCDPISEHNRLYWYRQTLGQGPEFLTYFQNEAQLEKSRLLSDRFSAERPKGSFSTLEIQRTEQGDSAMYLCASSFELEQYFGPGTRLTVT.

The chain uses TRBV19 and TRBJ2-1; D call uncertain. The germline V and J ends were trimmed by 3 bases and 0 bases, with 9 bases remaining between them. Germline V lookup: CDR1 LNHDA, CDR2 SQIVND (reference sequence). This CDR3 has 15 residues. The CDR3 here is CASSILLTSYNEQFF. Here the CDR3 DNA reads TGTGCCAGTAGTATTCTCCTTACCTCCTACAATGAGCAGTTCTTC.